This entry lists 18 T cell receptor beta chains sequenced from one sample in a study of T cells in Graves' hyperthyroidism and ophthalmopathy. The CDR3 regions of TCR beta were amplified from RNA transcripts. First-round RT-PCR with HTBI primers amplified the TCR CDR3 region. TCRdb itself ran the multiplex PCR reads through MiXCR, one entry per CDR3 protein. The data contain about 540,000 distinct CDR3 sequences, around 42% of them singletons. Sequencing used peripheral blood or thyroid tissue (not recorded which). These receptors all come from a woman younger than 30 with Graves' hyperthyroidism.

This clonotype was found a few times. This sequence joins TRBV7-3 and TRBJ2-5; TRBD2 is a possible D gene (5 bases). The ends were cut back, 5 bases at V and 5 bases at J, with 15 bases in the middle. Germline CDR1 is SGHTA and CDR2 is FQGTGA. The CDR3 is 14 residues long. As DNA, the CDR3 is TGTGCCAGCAGCCTCAGCGGCCTCCGGGAGACCCAGTACTTC. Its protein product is CASSLSGLRETQYF. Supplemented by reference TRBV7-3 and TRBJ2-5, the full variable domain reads GAGVSQTPSNKVTEKGKYVELRCDPISGHTALYWYRQSLGQGPEFLIYFQGTGAADDSGLPNDRFFAVRPEGSVSTLKIQRTERGDSAVYLCASSLSGLRETQYFGPGTRLLVL.

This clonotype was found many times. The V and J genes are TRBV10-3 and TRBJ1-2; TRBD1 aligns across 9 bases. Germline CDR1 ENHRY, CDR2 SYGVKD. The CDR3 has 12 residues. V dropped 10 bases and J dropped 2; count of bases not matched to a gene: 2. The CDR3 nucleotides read TGTGCCAGGGGACAGGGAAACTATGGCTACACCTTC. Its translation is CARGQGNYGYTF.

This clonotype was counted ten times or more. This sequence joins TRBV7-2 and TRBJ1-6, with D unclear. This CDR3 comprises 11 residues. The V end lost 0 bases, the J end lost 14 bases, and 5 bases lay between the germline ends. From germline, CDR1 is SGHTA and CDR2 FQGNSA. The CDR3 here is CASSLANTLHF. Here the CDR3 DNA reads TGTGCCAGCAGCTTAGCAAACACCCTCCACTTT.

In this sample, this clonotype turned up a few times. The CDR3 DNA reads TGTGCCACCAGTGATTCACGGACAGGGAGCTATGGCTACACCTTC. It encodes CATSDSRTGSYGYTF. This chain links TRBV24-1 with TRBJ1-2, with 8 bases that match TRBD1. This CDR3 is built from 15 residues. Germline CDR1 is KGHDR and CDR2 is SFDVKD. V lost 2 bases and J lost 4; bases outside the gene matches: 5.

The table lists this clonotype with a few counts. CDR3 nucleotide sequence: TGTGCCAGCAGCCTGGGACTAGCGGGAGGGCAGGGCGAGCAGTACTTC. Translated: CASSLGLAGGQGEQYF. The chain combines TRBV7-2 with TRBJ2-7; 16 bases fit TRBD2. This CDR3 is built from 16 residues. Germline-derived CDR1 and CDR2 are SGHTA and FQGNSA. With V trimmed by 5 bases and J by 6 bases, 7 bases remained unmatched.

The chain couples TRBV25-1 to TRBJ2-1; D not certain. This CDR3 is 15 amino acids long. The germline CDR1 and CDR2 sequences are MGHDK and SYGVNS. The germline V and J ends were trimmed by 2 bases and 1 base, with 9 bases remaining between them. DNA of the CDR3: TGTGCCAGCAGTGAAGGCATGTTGTCCTACAATGAGCAGTTCTTC. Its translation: CASSEGMLSYNEQFF. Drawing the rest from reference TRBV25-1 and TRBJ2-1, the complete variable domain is EADIYQTPRYLVIGTGKKITLECSQTMGHDKMYWYQQDPGMELHLIHYSYGVNSTEKGDLSSESTVSRIRTEHFPLTLESARPSHTSQYLCASSEGMLSYNEQFFGPGTRLTVL.

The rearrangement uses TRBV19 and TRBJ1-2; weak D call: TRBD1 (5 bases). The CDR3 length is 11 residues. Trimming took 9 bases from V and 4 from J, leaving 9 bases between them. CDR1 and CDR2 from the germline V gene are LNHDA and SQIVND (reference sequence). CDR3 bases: TGTGCCAGCTTCGACAGCTATGGCTACACCTTC. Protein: CASFDSYGYTF.

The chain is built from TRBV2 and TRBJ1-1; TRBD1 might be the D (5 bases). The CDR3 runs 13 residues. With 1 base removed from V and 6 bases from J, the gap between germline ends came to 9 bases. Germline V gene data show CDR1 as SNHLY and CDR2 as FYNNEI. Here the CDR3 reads CASSEGGRAEAFF. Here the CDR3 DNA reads TGTGCCAGCAGTGAAGGGGGCAGGGCTGAAGCTTTCTTT.

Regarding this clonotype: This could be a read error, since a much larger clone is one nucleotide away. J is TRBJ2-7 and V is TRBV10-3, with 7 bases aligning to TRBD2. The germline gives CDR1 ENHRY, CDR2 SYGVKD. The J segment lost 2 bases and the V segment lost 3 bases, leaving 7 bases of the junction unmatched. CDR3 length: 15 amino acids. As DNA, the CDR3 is TGTGCCATCAGTGACTCCAGCGGGATAGCCTACGAGCAGTACTTC. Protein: CAISDSSGIAYEQYF.

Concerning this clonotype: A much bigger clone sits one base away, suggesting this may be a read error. DNA of the CDR3: TGTGCCATCCTCGAGTACAGGTCGAACACTGAAGCTTTCTTT. This translates into CAILEYRSNTEAFF. The chain combines TRBV2 with TRBJ1-1, with D possibly being TRBD1 (5 bases). CDR3 size: 14 residues. The V gene's germline CDR1 is SNHLY and CDR2 FYNNEI. Deletions cut 10 bases from V and 1 base from J, with 16 bases between.

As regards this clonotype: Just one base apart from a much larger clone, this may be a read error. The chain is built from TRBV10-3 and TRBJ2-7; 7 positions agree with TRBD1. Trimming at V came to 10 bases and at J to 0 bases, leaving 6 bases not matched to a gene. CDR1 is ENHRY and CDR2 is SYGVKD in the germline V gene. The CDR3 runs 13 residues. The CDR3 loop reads CANRDSSSYEQYF. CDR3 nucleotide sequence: TGTGCCAACCGGGACAGCAGCTCCTACGAGCAGTACTTC.

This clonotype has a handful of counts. CDR3 DNA: TGCAGTGCTAGTACCCCAACAGCCGCACGAGGAAACACCATATATTTT. Translated, it gives CSASTPTAARGNTIYF. The V and J genes are TRBV20-1 and TRBJ1-3; no reliable D call. Germline CDR1 is DFQATT and CDR2 is SNEGSKA (reference sequence). V was trimmed by 3 bases and J by 4 bases, leaving 19 bases between them. The CDR3 is made up of 16 amino acids.

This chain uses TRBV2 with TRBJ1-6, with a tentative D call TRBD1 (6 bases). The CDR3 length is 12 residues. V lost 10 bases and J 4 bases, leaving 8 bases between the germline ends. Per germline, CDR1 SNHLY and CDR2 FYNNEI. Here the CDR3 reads CATGQYNSPLHF. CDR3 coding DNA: TGTGCCACTGGACAGTATAATTCACCCCTCCACTTT.

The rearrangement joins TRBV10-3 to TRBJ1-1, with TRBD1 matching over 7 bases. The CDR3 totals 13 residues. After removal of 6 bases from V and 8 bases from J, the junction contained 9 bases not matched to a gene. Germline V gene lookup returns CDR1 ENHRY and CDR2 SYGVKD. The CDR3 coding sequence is TGTGCCATCAGGCCAACAGGGGACCCCGAAGCTTTCTTT. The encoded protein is CAIRPTGDPEAFF.

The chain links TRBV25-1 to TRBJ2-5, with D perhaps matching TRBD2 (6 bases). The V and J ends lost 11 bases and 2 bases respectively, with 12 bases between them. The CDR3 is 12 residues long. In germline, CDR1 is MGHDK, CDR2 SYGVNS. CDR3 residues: CAHTSNQETQYF. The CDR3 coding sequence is TGTGCCCACACTAGCAATCAAGAGACCCAGTACTTC.

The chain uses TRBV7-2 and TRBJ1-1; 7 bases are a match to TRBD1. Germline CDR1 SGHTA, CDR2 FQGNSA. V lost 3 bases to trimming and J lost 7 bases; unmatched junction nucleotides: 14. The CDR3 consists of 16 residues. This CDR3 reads CASSFETGWASSEAFF. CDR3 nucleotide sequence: TGTGCCAGCAGCTTCGAGACAGGGTGGGCTTCGAGTGAAGCTTTCTTT. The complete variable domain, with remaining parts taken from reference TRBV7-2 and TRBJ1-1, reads GAGVSQSPSNKVTEKGKDVELRCDPISGHTALYWYRQSLGQGLEFLIYFQGNSAPDKSGLPSDRFSAERTGGSVSTLTIQRTQQEDSAVYLCASSFETGWASSEAFFGQGTRLTVV.

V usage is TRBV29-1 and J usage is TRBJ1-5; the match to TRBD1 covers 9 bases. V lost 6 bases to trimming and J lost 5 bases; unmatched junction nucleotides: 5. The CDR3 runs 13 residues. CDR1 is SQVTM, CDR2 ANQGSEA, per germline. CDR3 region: CSVRTGEHQPQHF. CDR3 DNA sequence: TGCAGCGTGAGGACAGGGGAACATCAGCCCCAGCATTTT.

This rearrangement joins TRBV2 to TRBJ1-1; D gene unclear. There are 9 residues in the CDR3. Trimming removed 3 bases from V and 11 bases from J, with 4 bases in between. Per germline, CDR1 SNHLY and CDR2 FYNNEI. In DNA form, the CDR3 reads TGTGCCAGCAGTGAGGGGGCTTTCTTT. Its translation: CASSEGAFF.